One sample yielded the 12 T cell receptor beta chains listed below, sequenced in a study of blood T cell repertoires in COVID-19. Generated by immunoSEQ multiplex PCR, the TCRdb table keeps only in-frame clones and is missing some. This table has about 230,000 clones, 80% to 90% appearing once. The sample taken for sequencing was peripheral blood. These receptors came from a man older than 75 with acute or convalescent COVID-19.

The rearrangement links TRBV30 to TRBJ1-5, with TRBD1 matching 11 bases. This CDR3 contains 19 residues. Trimming took 0 bases from V and 0 from J; bases not matched to a gene: 10. Germline assignment: CDR1 GTSNPN and CDR2 SVGIG (reference sequence). The CDR3 nucleotides are TGTGCCTGGAGTGTATCTTGGGACAGGGGGTCCCCTAGCAATCAGCCCCAGCATTTT. The encoded protein is CAWSVSWDRGSPSNQPQHF.

This chain joins TRBV5-1 and TRBJ2-3; 9 bases align to TRBD1. CDR3 length equals 15 residues. V was pared by 5 bases and J by 4 bases, with 8 bases of the junction left unmatched. Germline-derived CDR1 and CDR2 are SGHRS and YFSETQ. In DNA, the CDR3 is TGCGCCAGCAGAACCGGGACAGGGATACCAGATACGCAGTATTTT. Residues: CASRTGTGIPDTQYF.

In this sample, this clone turned up once. The chain employs TRBV12-3 or TRBV12-4 and TRBJ2-3; D is undetermined. V was trimmed by 3 bases and J by 3 bases, leaving 4 bases between them. The CDR3 has 12 residues. The chain's CDR3 is CASSFYTDTQYF. CDR3 DNA sequence: TGTGCCAGCAGTTTTTATACAGATACGCAGTATTTT.

The chain carries TRBV3-1 (or the pseudogene TRBV3-2) and TRBJ2-7, with 7 bases lining up with TRBD1. The CDR3 has 13 residues. CDR1 and CDR2 (germline): LGHDT, YNNKEL (reference sequence). Trimming cost V 0 bases and J 6 bases; bases outside gene matches: 2. The CDR3: CASSQDDRAEQYF. The CDR3 DNA is TGTGCCAGCAGCCAAGACGACAGGGCCGAGCAGTACTTC.

This chain connects TRBV5-1 to TRBJ2-7; 12 nucleotides agree with TRBD1. CDR1 is SGHRS and CDR2 is YFSETQ in the germline V gene. V shed 4 bases, J shed 7 bases, and the junction held 15 bases outside the gene matches. The CDR3 extends over 17 amino acids. CDR3 DNA: TGCGCCAGCAGCGATGGGATCAGGGGACAGGGGGCGAAGGAGCAGTACTTC. Protein product: CASSDGIRGQGAKEQYF.

The rearrangement joins TRBV6-2 or TRBV6-3 to TRBJ2-5, with 9 bases that match TRBD1. The V gene's germline CDR1 is MNHEY and CDR2 SVGEGT. V shed 5 bases and J 9 bases; nucleotides not matched to a gene: 16. The CDR3 spans 16 residues. CDR3: CASSPTGQGGLVAQYF. The CDR3 bases are TGTGCCAGCAGTCCGACGGGACAGGGCGGCCTTGTGGCCCAGTACTTC.

This sequence joins TRBV18 and TRBJ2-1, with 15 bases that match TRBD2. This CDR3 region has 16 residues. Germline V gene data show CDR1 as KGHSH and CDR2 as LQKENI. The V and J ends lost 3 bases and 6 bases, in that order; junction bases with no gene match: 3. The CDR3: CASSPGLAGGINEQFF. CDR3 coding DNA: TGTGCCAGCTCACCTGGACTAGCGGGAGGGATCAATGAGCAGTTCTTC.

This chain links TRBV2 with TRBJ1-2; a possible D gene is TRBD1 (5 bases). This CDR3 is 14 amino acids long. The germline V and J ends were trimmed by 8 bases and 0 bases, with 13 bases remaining between them. Germline V gives CDR1 SNHLY, CDR2 FYNNEI. CDR3 amino acids: CASQPGRPNYGYTF. The CDR3 DNA sequence: TGTGCCAGCCAGCCAGGGCGGCCTAACTATGGCTACACCTTC. The whole variable domain, remainder taken from reference TRBV2 and TRBJ1-2, is EPEVTQTPSHQVTQMGQEVILRCVPISNHLYFYWYRQILGQKVEFLVSFYNNEISEKSEIFDDQFSVERPDGSNFTLKIRSTKLEDSAMYFCASQPGRPNYGYTFGSGTRLTVV.

The V gene is TRBV6-6, the J gene TRBJ1-2; no reliable D call. Trimming stripped 3 bases from V and 2 bases from J, with 7 bases between. This CDR3 comprises 13 residues. CDR1 and CDR2 from the germline V gene are MNHNY and SVGAGI (reference sequence). The CDR3 reads CASSYVQNYGYTF. The CDR3 bases are TGTGCCAGCAGTTATGTTCAGAACTATGGCTACACCTTC.

The chain has TRBV4-1 and TRBJ2-1, with 8 bases that match TRBD2. The CDR3 is 15 residues long. Trimming took 1 base from V and 4 from J; bases not matched to a gene: 3. Germline V gene data show CDR1 as MGHRA and CDR2 as YSYEKL. CDR3 nucleotides: TGCGCCAGCAGCCAAGGGTTAGCGGGGTACAATGAGCAGTTCTTC. Encoded protein: CASSQGLAGYNEQFF.

This chain connects TRBV4-1 to TRBJ2-3, with 9 bases identical to TRBD1. CDR3 length equals 15 residues. V lost 2 bases, J lost 4 bases, and 4 bases stayed unmatched. Germline-derived CDR1 and CDR2 are MGHRA and YSYEKL. CDR3 bases: TGCGCCAGCAGCCAATTGGACAGGGGCTCAGATACGCAGTATTTT. Protein sequence: CASSQLDRGSDTQYF.

In its sample, this clone was seen a few times. The chain links TRBV3-1 (or the pseudogene TRBV3-2) to TRBJ2-2; TRBD2 agrees at 7 bases. The junction had 3 bases not matched to a gene; V was cut back by 4 bases and J by 4 bases. This CDR3 has 14 amino acids. Germline assignment: CDR1 LGHDT and CDR2 YNNKEL (reference sequence). For the CDR3, the DNA is TGTGCCAGCAGCCGGGGGGGGTCCACCGGGGAGCTGTTTTTT. Its translation is CASSRGGSTGELFF.